This T cell receptor (beta chain) was identified in a study of PD-1 blockade in classical Hodgkin lymphoma. Trimming took 5 bases from V and 3 from J, leaving 14 bases between them. Germline V gene data show CDR1 as MNHEY and CDR2 as SVGAGI. The CDR3 is made up of 15 amino acids. Relapses following autologous stem cell transplantation were seen in all patients, with brentuximab vedotin exposure varying. The table came from immunoSEQ multiplex PCR; TCRdb's copy has only in-frame clones and leaves some out. The table records tens of thousands of clones, 85% to 90% of them present only once. Sequenced here: peripheral blood mononuclear cells (PBMCs), sampled before the second cycle of nivolumab. This clonotype originated in a human donor with classical Hodgkin lymphoma. The rearrangement joins TRBV6-5 to TRBJ2-1; D could derive from TRBD1 or TRBD2 (6 bases each). CDR3: CASSKSRDIYNEQFF. The CDR3 bases are TGTGCCAGCAGTAAATCGCGGGACATCTACAATGAGCAGTTCTTC.